The rows below give T cell receptor beta chains drawn from one sample of a study of blood T cells in healthy people across ages. TCRdb called the 5' RACE reads again in MiXCR, with one record for every CDR3 protein. The data hold fewer than 650,000 distinct CDR3 sequences, with roughly a quarter observed a single time. In addition, the sample was reused for a study of T cells of mothers and their children.

The sequencing sample was made of blood. These receptors were taken from a boy younger than 10 in good health. The CDR3 runs from the conserved cysteine through the conserved F or W. Each record gives: CDR3 length, J gene, V gene, D gene, clone size, CDR3 protein, CDR3 DNA. D genes are given only for firm matches. Rows may omit the clone size; those that give it use once, few, many or a size class.

12 TRBJ1-4 TRBV5-1 NA NA CASSEDGEKLFF TGCGCCAGCAGCGAGGACGGTGAAAAACTGTTTTTT
13 TRBJ2-1 TRBV9 NA NA CAVGVGSYNEQFF TGTGCCGTCGGCGTTGGCTCCTACAATGAGCAGTTCTTC
13 TRBJ1-5 TRBV20-1 TRBD1 few CSARQGLDQPQHF TGCAGTGCCAGACAGGGGTTAGATCAGCCCCAGCATTTT
14 TRBJ2-1 TRBV4-1 NA few CASSPWPGANEQFF TGCGCCAGCAGCCCCTGGCCAGGGGCCAATGAGCAGTTCTTC
14 TRBJ2-3 TRBV2 TRBD1 NA CASSENRGPDTQYF TGTGCCAGCAGTGAGAATAGGGGGCCAGATACGCAGTATTTT
14 TRBJ2-5 TRBV10-3 NA NA CATCTGEDQETQYF TGTGCTACCTGTACGGGGGAGGACCAAGAGACCCAGTACTTC
17 TRBJ2-5 TRBV12-3/TRBV12-4 TRBD2 NA CASSLYLREGIQETQYF TGTGCCAGCAGTCTCTATTTGCGGGAGGGTATACAAGAGACCCAGTACTTC
13 TRBJ2-7 TRBV20-1 TRBD1 NA CSARLQGAYEQYF TGCAGTGCTAGATTACAGGGGGCCTACGAGCAGTACTTC
13 TRBJ1-1 TRBV9 NA NA CASSVLVNTEAFF TGTGCCAGCAGCGTATTAGTGAACACTGAAGCTTTCTTT
15 TRBJ2-7 TRBV13 TRBD1 few CASSSTGGFVNEQYF TGTGCCAGCAGCTCCACAGGGGGCTTTGTCAACGAGCAGTACTTC
13 TRBJ1-2 TRBV12-3/TRBV12-4 NA NA CASSFFPRAGYTF TGTGCCAGCAGTTTTTTCCCGAGGGCTGGCTACACCTTC
17 TRBJ2-1 TRBV10-3 TRBD2 few CAIRLYGLAGSYNEQFF TGTGCCATCAGGTTATATGGACTAGCCGGCTCCTACAATGAGCAGTTCTTC
16 TRBJ2-5 TRBV4-1 NA NA CASRKGHGDRQETQYF TGCGCCAGCAGAAAAGGTCATGGAGATCGACAAGAGACCCAGTACTTC
16 TRBJ2-7 TRBV5-1 TRBD2 once CASSNPAASSGGKQYF TGCGCCAGCAGTAATCCCGCTGCTTCTAGCGGGGGCAAGCAGTACTTC
15 TRBJ2-7 TRBV29-1 TRBD1 NA CSVNAGTGGSYEQYF TGCAGCGTCAACGCCGGGACAGGGGGCTCTTACGAGCAGTACTTC
15 TRBJ2-1 TRBV28 NA few CASSTQGRGNNEQFF TGTGCCAGCAGCACTCAGGGGCGAGGGAACAATGAGCAGTTCTTC
15 TRBJ2-2 TRBV11-3 TRBD2 few CASSSAGGLTGELFF TGTGCCAGCAGCTCAGCGGGAGGGCTAACCGGGGAGCTGTTTTTT
15 TRBJ2-2 TRBV5-1 NA few CASSSGLLNTGELFF TGCGCCAGCAGCTCCGGGCTTTTGAACACCGGGGAGCTGTTTTTT
14 TRBJ2-1 TRBV7-2 NA many CASSLLTRNNEQFF TGTGCCAGCAGCTTACTGACTAGGAACAATGAGCAGTTCTTC
15 TRBJ2-5 TRBV9 TRBD2 few CASSVSGVSQETQYF TGTGCCAGCAGCGTAAGCGGGGTCTCCCAAGAGACCCAGTACTTC
17 TRBJ1-1 TRBV11-2 NA few CASSYNRGARWNTEAFF TGTGCCAGCAGCTACAATCGCGGGGCCCGCTGGAACACTGAAGCTTTCTTT
14 TRBJ2-5 TRBV18 TRBD2 NA CASSGLAGVETQYF TGTGCCAGCTCGGGACTAGCGGGAGTAGAGACCCAGTACTTC
11 TRBJ2-7 TRBV20-1 NA few CSPSLLYEQYF TGCAGTCCTTCCTTACTCTACGAGCAGTACTTC
16 TRBJ2-5 TRBV15 TRBD2 few CATITGLAGAQETQYF TGTGCCACCATCACGGGACTAGCGGGAGCACAAGAGACCCAGTACTTC
13 TRBJ1-5 TRBV6-5 NA few CASARVPNQPQHF TGTGCCAGCGCAAGGGTTCCCAATCAGCCCCAGCATTTT
15 TRBJ1-2 TRBV7-6 TRBD1 NA CASSPSRTGGVGYTF TGTGCCAGCAGCCCATCGAGGACAGGGGGTGTGGGCTACACCTTC
14 TRBJ1-2 TRBV29-1 TRBD1 NA CSVLTGGHVYGYTF TGCAGCGTTCTGACAGGGGGCCATGTCTATGGCTACACCTTC
15 TRBJ1-2 TRBV7-3 TRBD1 NA CASSRTGGKSYGYTF TGTGCCAGCAGTCGGACAGGGGGCAAGAGCTATGGCTACACCTTC
14 TRBJ2-7 TRBV20-1 TRBD2 few CSARELAGAHEQYF TGCAGTGCTAGAGAACTAGCGGGGGCCCACGAGCAGTACTTC
13 TRBJ1-1 TRBV9 NA NA CASGAQMNTEAFF TGTGCCAGCGGCGCACAGATGAACACTGAAGCTTTCTTT
13 TRBJ1-1 TRBV20-1 NA few CSARRVGNTEAFF TGCAGTGCGCGACGGGTCGGGAACACTGAAGCTTTCTTT
15 TRBJ2-3 TRBV27 NA NA CASSTGTVSTDTQYF TGTGCCAGCAGCACTGGGACGGTTAGCACAGATACGCAGTATTTT
17 TRBJ2-1 TRBV4-1 NA NA CASSQVGQTVIYNEQFF TGCGCCAGCAGCCAAGTGGGGCAAACTGTTATCTACAATGAGCAGTTCTTC
15 TRBJ2-1 TRBV21-1 NA NA CASTLSNHSYNEQFF TGTGCCAGCACATTGAGTAATCACTCCTACAATGAGCAGTTCTTC
14 TRBJ2-5 TRBV5-1 NA NA CASSTGGIGETQYF TGCGCCAGCAGCACTGGGGGGATTGGAGAGACCCAGTACTTC